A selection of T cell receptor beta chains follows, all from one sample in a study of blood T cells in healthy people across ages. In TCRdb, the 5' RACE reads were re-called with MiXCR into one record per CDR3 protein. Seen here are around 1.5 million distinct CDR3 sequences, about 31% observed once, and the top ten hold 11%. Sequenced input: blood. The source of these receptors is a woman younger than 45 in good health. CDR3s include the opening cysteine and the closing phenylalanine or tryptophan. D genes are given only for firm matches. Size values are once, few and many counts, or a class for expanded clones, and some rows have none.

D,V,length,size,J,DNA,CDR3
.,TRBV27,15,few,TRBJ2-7,TGTGCCAGCAGTTTATTAGCCAGGATCTCCTACGAGCAGTACTTC,CASSLLARISYEQYF
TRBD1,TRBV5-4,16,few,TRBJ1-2,TGTGCCAGCAGCTCCATCGGGACAGGGGTTGACTATGGCTACACCTTC,CASSSIGTGVDYGYTF
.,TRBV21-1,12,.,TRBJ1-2,TGTGCCAGCAGCAAAGTCTATAATGGCTACACCTTC,CASSKVYNGYTF
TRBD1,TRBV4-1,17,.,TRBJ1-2,TGCGCCAGCAGCCAAGAAAGCAGCCGGGACAGAGGCTATGGCTACACCTTC,CASSQESSRDRGYGYTF
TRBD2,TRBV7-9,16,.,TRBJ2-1,TGTGCCAGCAGCTTTGGGGGACTAGCGCTTGGAAATGAGCAGTTCTTC,CASSFGGLALGNEQFF
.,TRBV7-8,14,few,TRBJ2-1,TGTGCCAGCAGCTTAGGGGATGCCAACAATGAGCAGTTCTTC,CASSLGDANNEQFF
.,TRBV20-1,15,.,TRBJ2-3,TGCAGTGCCACTTCCGGGACACAGCTACCAGATACGCAGTATTTT,CSATSGTQLPDTQYF
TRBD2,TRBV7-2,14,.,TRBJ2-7,TGTGCCAGCAGCTCCCGGGGGGAGTCCTACGAGCAGTACTTC,CASSSRGESYEQYF
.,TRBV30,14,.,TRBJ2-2,TGTGCCTGGAAAGCGGGCTCGAACACCGGGGAGCTGTTTTTT,CAWKAGSNTGELFF
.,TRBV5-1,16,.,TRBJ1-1,TGCGCCAGCAGCCACCCCAGGGATGACCTGAACACTGAAGCTTTCTTT,CASSHPRDDLNTEAFF
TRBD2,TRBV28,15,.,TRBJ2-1,TGTGCCAGCAGTGTAGGTGGACTAGCGGACAATGAGCAGTTCTTC,CASSVGGLADNEQFF
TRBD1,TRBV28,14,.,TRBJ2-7,TGTGCCAGCAGGGTCGTTTCGGGACAGTACGAGCAGTACTTC,CASRVVSGQYEQYF
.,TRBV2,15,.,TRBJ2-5,TGTGCCAGCAGTGGGGCAGGGCTAGGGAAAGAGACCCAGTACTTC,CASSGAGLGKETQYF
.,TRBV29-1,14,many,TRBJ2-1,TGCAGCGTGAGGACTGAGGATTCCTACAATGAGCAGTTCTTC,CSVRTEDSYNEQFF
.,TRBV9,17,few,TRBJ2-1,TGTGCCAGCAGCGTAGTAGCAGGCCCTAACTCCTACAATGAGCAGTTCTTC,CASSVVAGPNSYNEQFF
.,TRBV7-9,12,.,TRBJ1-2,TGTGCCAGCAGCCGCATTGGTTATGGCTACACCTTC,CASSRIGYGYTF
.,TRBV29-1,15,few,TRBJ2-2,TGCAGCGTTGGGAACAGCAGACTGAACACCGGGGAGCTGTTTTTT,CSVGNSRLNTGELFF
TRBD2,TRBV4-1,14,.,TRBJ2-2,TGCGCCAACAGCCAAGATAGCGGGGTCGGGGAGCTGTTTTTT,CANSQDSGVGELFF
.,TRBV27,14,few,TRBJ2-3,TGTGCCAGCAGATGGGGTGGGCTCACAGATACGCAGTATTTT,CASRWGGLTDTQYF
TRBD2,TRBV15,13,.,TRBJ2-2,TGTGCCACCAGAGCGGGGGTCGGCGGGGAGCTGTTTTTT,CATRAGVGGELFF
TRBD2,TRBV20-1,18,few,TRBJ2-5,TGCAGTGCTCTTAGTAGACTAGCGGGGGCCAAAATTGCGGAGACCCAGTACTTC,CSALSRLAGAKIAETQYF
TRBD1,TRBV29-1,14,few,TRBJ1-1,TGCAGCGTTGGGACAGGGGTAAAGAACACTGAAGCTTTCTTT,CSVGTGVKNTEAFF
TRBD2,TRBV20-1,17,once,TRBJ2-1,TGCAGTGCTAGGTCTCGAATTAGCGGGAGGGCCTGTAATGAGCAGTTCTTC,CSARSRISGRACNEQFF
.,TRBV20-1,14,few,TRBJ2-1,TGCAGTGCCACCCGGGACTCGTTCTACAATGAGCAGTTCTTC,CSATRDSFYNEQFF
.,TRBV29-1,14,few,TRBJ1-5,TGCAGCGTTGCTGGGGGCAGGAGCAATCAGCCCCAGCATTTT,CSVAGGRSNQPQHF
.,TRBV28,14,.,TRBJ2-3,TGTGCCACCAGGGGCGAGAGGGGGACAGATACGCAGTATTTT,CATRGERGTDTQYF
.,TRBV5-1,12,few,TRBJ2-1,TGCGCCAGCAGCTTGGACGGATCTGGGCAGTTCTTC,CASSLDGSGQFF
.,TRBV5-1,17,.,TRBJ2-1,TGCGCCAGCAGCTTGTCTAGGACGGGGAGATTGTACAATGAGCGGTTCTTC,CASSLSRTGRLYNERFF
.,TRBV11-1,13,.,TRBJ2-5,TGTGCCAGCAGCCCAGGACAGAGAGAGACCCGGTACTTC,CASSPGQRETRYF
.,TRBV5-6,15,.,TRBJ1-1,TGTGCCAGCACCAAGACGTTGTTCATGAACACTGAAGCTTTCTTT,CASTKTLFMNTEAFF
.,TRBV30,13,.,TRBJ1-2,TGTGCCTGGAGTGTCACCTTACGGGATGGCTACACCTTC,CAWSVTLRDGYTF
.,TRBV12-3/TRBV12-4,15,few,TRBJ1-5,TGTGCCAGCAGTTTAAGGGGGGCTGTCAATCAGCCCCAGCATTTT,CASSLRGAVNQPQHF
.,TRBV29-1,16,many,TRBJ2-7,TGCAGCGTTGAAGGCGCCCCAGGGCCGGCGGAGGGCGAGCAGTACTTC,CSVEGAPGPAEGEQYF
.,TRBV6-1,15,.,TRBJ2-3,TGTGCCAGCAGTTGGAGCGGCACTAGCACAGATACGCAGTATTTT,CASSWSGTSTDTQYF
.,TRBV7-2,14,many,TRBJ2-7,TGTGCCAGCAGCCCCCGGACTGGCCCCTACGAGCAGTACTTC,CASSPRTGPYEQYF
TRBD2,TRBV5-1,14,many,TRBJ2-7,TGCGCCAGCAGTCTAACTAGCGGTGTGTACGAGCAGTACTTC,CASSLTSGVYEQYF
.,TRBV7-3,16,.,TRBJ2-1,TGTGCCAGCAGCCTAGACGGGGGAACGGGTAGGAATGAGCAGTTCTTC,CASSLDGGTGRNEQFF
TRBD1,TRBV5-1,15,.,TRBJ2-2,TGCGCCAGCAGCTCGGACAGGGAAAGCACCGGGGAGCTGTTTTTT,CASSSDRESTGELFF
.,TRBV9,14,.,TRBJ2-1,TGTGCCAGCAGCTATGGACTGACAAACAATGAGCAGTTCTTC,CASSYGLTNNEQFF
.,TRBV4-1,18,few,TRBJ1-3,TGCGCCAGCAGCCAAGAATGGGGTGTGGAACTCTCTGGAAACACCATATATTTT,CASSQEWGVELSGNTIYF
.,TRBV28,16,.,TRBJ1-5,TGTGCCAGCAGTTCCTTACAGGGTCGGGGTAATCAGCCCCAGCATTTT,CASSSLQGRGNQPQHF
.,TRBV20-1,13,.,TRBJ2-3,TGCAGTGCTAAGGGGCCTTCAACAGATACGCAGTATTTT,CSAKGPSTDTQYF
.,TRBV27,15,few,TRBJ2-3,TGTGCCAGCAGTCCAACTTGGGGTGGCACAGATACGCAGTATTTT,CASSPTWGGTDTQYF